These 13 T cell receptor beta chains were all obtained from the same sample, sequenced in a study of blood T cell repertoires in COVID-19. Produced via immunoSEQ multiplex PCR; TCRdb's table is partial and in-frame only. The repertoire holds 250,000 to 350,000 clones, with approximately 86% as singletons. The material sequenced was peripheral blood. The receptors were sampled from a woman in her seventies with COVID-19, enrolled during active disease.

V is TRBV2 and J is TRBJ2-7, with a tentative D call TRBD1 (5 bases). Trimming shortened V by 7 bases and J by 3 bases, and 13 bases separated the two germline ends. Germline lookup yields CDR1 SNHLY and CDR2 FYNNEI. CDR3 length: 13 residues. Here the CDR3 reads CASTRQFRYEQYF. The CDR3 DNA follows: TGTGCCAGCACCCGACAGTTCCGCTACGAGCAGTACTTC.

The CDR3 is CASSQDLWGRVRDEQFF. The DNA of the CDR3 is TGTGCCAGCAGCCAAGATCTATGGGGGAGGGTTAGGGATGAGCAGTTCTTC. This rearrangement joins TRBV3-1 (or the pseudogene TRBV3-2) to TRBJ2-1; 7 bases fit TRBD2. The CDR3 is 17 amino acids. Germline CDR1 LGHDT, CDR2 YNNKEL (reference sequence). V lost 0 bases to trimming and J lost 8 bases; unmatched junction nucleotides: 13.

In this sample, this clone turned up a few times. This sequence joins TRBV6-2 or TRBV6-3 and TRBJ2-7; 8 bases fit TRBD1. V was pared by 6 bases and J by 1 base, with 2 bases of the junction left unmatched. Germline V gene lookup returns CDR1 MNHEY and CDR2 SVGEGT. This CDR3 is built from 13 residues. The CDR3 region is CASSRTGSYEQYF. In DNA form, the CDR3 reads TGTGCCAGCAGCCGGACAGGGTCCTACGAGCAGTACTTC.

The V call is TRBV7-2, the J call TRBJ1-6; D remains unclear. Germline loops: CDR1 SGHTA, CDR2 FQGNSA. CDR3 length: 14 amino acids. Trimming removed 2 bases at V and 9 bases at J, with 11 bases between. The CDR3 protein is CASSLLIPSSPLHF. CDR3 coding DNA: TGTGCCAGCAGCTTATTAATCCCTTCTTCACCCCTCCACTTT.

The chain has TRBV27 and TRBJ1-6, with D possibly being TRBD1 (6 bases). V lost 4 bases to trimming and J lost 10 bases, with 11 bases between them. Germline CDR1 and CDR2: MNHEY and SMNVEV (reference sequence). The CDR3 covers 13 residues. CDR3 sequence reads: CASSWGGLSPLHF. CDR3 DNA sequence: TGTGCCAGCAGTTGGGGGGGGCTCTCACCCCTCCACTTT.

This CDR3 is CASSVQGTDTQYF. Here the CDR3 DNA reads TGTGCCAGCAGCGTACAGGGAACGGATACGCAGTATTTT. The rearrangement joins TRBV2 to TRBJ2-3; perhaps TRBD1 as D (6 bases). The CDR3 totals 13 residues. The germline V gene has CDR1 SNHLY and CDR2 FYNNEI. The germline V and J ends were trimmed by 6 bases and 6 bases, with 13 bases remaining between them.

This clone was observed once. The chain has TRBV19 and TRBJ1-1, with D possibly being TRBD1 (5 bases). The germline V gene encodes CDR1 LNHDA and CDR2 SQIVND (reference sequence). V lost 5 bases, J lost 4 bases, and 8 bases lay in between. This CDR3 is 12 amino acids long. The CDR3 loop is CASSFQGTEAFF. CDR3 in DNA: TGTGCCAGTAGTTTCCAGGGCACTGAAGCTTTCTTT.

This clone has just one count. As DNA, the CDR3 is TGTGCCAGCACCCTAATCCAGGGTGATCAGCCCCAGCATTTT. Protein: CASTLIQGDQPQHF. The chain employs TRBV28 and TRBJ1-5, with D possibly being TRBD1 (5 bases). The V end lost 7 bases, the J end lost 5 bases, and 15 bases lay between the germline ends. Per germline, CDR1 MDHEN and CDR2 SYDVKM. The length of the CDR3 is 14 residues.

The chain is built from TRBV18 and TRBJ2-7; TRBD2 agrees at 8 bases. In germline, CDR1 is KGHSH, CDR2 LQKENI. V gave up 6 bases and J gave up 0 bases; unmatched junction bases: 7. The CDR3 contains 15 residues. The CDR3 loop is CASSNSGEASYEQYF. CDR3 bases: TGTGCCAGCTCGAATAGCGGGGAAGCCTCCTACGAGCAGTACTTC.

V and J are TRBV6-5 and TRBJ1-4; D is unresolved. The germline gives CDR1 MNHEY, CDR2 SVGAGI. The CDR3 totals 15 residues. The V gene lost 0 bases and the J gene lost 1 base, with 6 bases spanning the gap. In DNA, the CDR3 is TGTGCCAGCAGTTACTCGGAGGGAACTAATGAAAAACTGTTTTTT. This sequence encodes CASSYSEGTNEKLFF.

The chain recombines TRBV27 with TRBJ2-7; TRBD1 matches at 10 bases. There are 13 residues in the CDR3. After removal of 7 bases from V and 5 bases from J, the junction contained 5 bases not matched to a gene. CDR1 and CDR2 (germline): MNHEY, SMNVEV (reference sequence). The CDR3: CASKGTGVDEQYF. CDR3 sequence (DNA): TGTGCCAGCAAAGGGACAGGGGTCGACGAGCAGTACTTC.

The V and J genes are TRBV19 and TRBJ1-5; 9 bases match TRBD1. The CDR3 sequence is 15 residues long. The V gene's germline CDR1 is LNHDA and CDR2 SQIVND (reference sequence). The trim removed 5 bases at V and 4 bases at J, leaving 6 bases unmatched. The CDR3, as DNA: TGTGCCAGTAGTCCGGGGACAGGGATGAATCAGCCCCAGCATTTT. This translates into CASSPGTGMNQPQHF.

The sample holds a few counts of this clone. V is TRBV21-1 and J is TRBJ1-6; the table's D gene call, TRBD1, was not cross checked with the DNA. TRBV21-1 is a pseudogene segment. This CDR3 has 11 residues. The CDR3 is CASTGNSPLHF. In nucleotides, the CDR3 is TGTGCCAGCACAGGGAACTCACCCCTCCACTTT.